These T cell receptor beta chains were read from a single sample in a study of T cells after yellow fever vaccination. MiXCR, run by TCRdb on the 5' RACE reads, gives a single entry per CDR3 protein. The sample consists of under 150,000 distinct CDR3 sequences, approximately 16% of them appearing once. This sample comprised CD8+ T cells sorted from PBMCs, obtained 5 days after the yellow fever booster vaccination. These receptors were collected from a man between 18 and 35 years old who received the YFV17D yellow fever vaccine. Each CDR3 is given with its conserved first and last residue. The order of the fields is D gene, V gene, clone size, J gene, CDR3 protein, CDR3 DNA. D genes are given only for firm matches. Size is omitted from some rows. Given values are once, few, many or a class for expanded clones.

D gene: TRBD1; V gene: TRBV7-9; clone size: -; J gene: TRBJ2-5; CDR3 protein: CASSLQGDRETQYF; CDR3 DNA: TGTGCCAGCAGCCTTCAGGGGGACAGGGAGACCCAGTACTTC
D gene: TRBD2; V gene: TRBV28; clone size: few; J gene: TRBJ2-5; CDR3 protein: CASTRWTSGGTREETQYF; CDR3 DNA: TGTGCCAGCACCCGATGGACTAGCGGGGGGACCCGGGAGGAGACCCAGTACTTC
D gene: -; V gene: TRBV10-3; clone size: few; J gene: TRBJ2-3; CDR3 protein: CAIRGGQSPSTDTQYF; CDR3 DNA: TGTGCCATCAGGGGTGGGCAGTCTCCTAGCACAGATACGCAGTATTTT
D gene: TRBD1; V gene: TRBV6-1; clone size: -; J gene: TRBJ1-2; CDR3 protein: CASSPGWDRLYGYTF; CDR3 DNA: TGTGCCAGCAGTCCCGGATGGGACAGACTCTATGGCTACACCTTC
D gene: -; V gene: TRBV27; clone size: -; J gene: TRBJ1-5; CDR3 protein: CASSWEGSQPQHF; CDR3 DNA: TGTGCCAGCAGTTGGGAAGGTTCTCAGCCCCAGCATTTT
D gene: -; V gene: TRBV15; clone size: few; J gene: TRBJ2-5; CDR3 protein: CATSREPHVTPYF; CDR3 DNA: TGTGCCACCAGCAGAGAGCCCCACGTGACCCCGTACTTC
D gene: TRBD1; V gene: TRBV7-9; clone size: -; J gene: TRBJ1-2; CDR3 protein: CASRTTGWGGYTF; CDR3 DNA: TGTGCCAGCAGAACGACAGGGTGGGGAGGCTACACCTTC
D gene: TRBD2; V gene: TRBV7-2; clone size: few; J gene: TRBJ2-1; CDR3 protein: CASSLRGGYNEQFF; CDR3 DNA: TGTGCCAGCAGCTTACGGGGGGGCTACAATGAGCAGTTCTTC
D gene: -; V gene: TRBV11-2; clone size: many; J gene: TRBJ2-7; CDR3 protein: CASSLREYEQYF; CDR3 DNA: TGTGCCAGCAGCTTACGCGAGTACGAGCAGTACTTC
D gene: TRBD2; V gene: TRBV5-1; clone size: -; J gene: TRBJ2-3; CDR3 protein: CASSLRYSGEFTDTQYF; CDR3 DNA: TGCGCCAGCAGCTTGAGGTATAGCGGGGAGTTCACAGATACGCAGTATTTT
D gene: TRBD2; V gene: TRBV5-6; clone size: -; J gene: TRBJ2-7; CDR3 protein: CASSSGLGPEQYF; CDR3 DNA: TGTGCCAGCAGCTCGGGACTAGGGCCCGAGCAGTACTTC
D gene: -; V gene: TRBV6-1; clone size: many; J gene: TRBJ2-1; CDR3 protein: CASSEDPTSNEQFF; CDR3 DNA: TGTGCCAGCAGTGAAGACCCAACCTCCAATGAGCAGTTCTTC
D gene: -; V gene: TRBV5-4; clone size: few; J gene: TRBJ1-3; CDR3 protein: CASSPMGGSGNTIYF; CDR3 DNA: TGTGCCAGCAGCCCCATGGGGGGCTCAGGAAACACCATATATTTT
D gene: -; V gene: TRBV15; clone size: many; J gene: TRBJ2-1; CDR3 protein: CATSGRSVGGFNEQFF; CDR3 DNA: TGTGCCACCAGCGGCCGTAGCGTGGGGGGCTTCAATGAGCAGTTCTTC
D gene: TRBD2; V gene: TRBV7-2; clone size: few; J gene: TRBJ2-3; CDR3 protein: CASSFSGGRDTQYF; CDR3 DNA: TGTGCCAGCAGCTTTAGCGGGGGGCGGGATACGCAGTATTTT
D gene: -; V gene: TRBV5-5; clone size: few; J gene: TRBJ1-1; CDR3 protein: CASSPGGMNTEAFF; CDR3 DNA: TGTGCCAGCAGCCCCGGGGGGATGAACACTGAAGCTTTCTTT
D gene: -; V gene: TRBV3-1; clone size: few; J gene: TRBJ2-7; CDR3 protein: CASSHGRRDFFSYEQYF; CDR3 DNA: TGTGCCAGCAGCCATGGGAGACGGGACTTTTTTTCCTACGAGCAGTACTTC
D gene: -; V gene: TRBV30; clone size: -; J gene: TRBJ1-2; CDR3 protein: CAWSVQSDSRDYGYTF; CDR3 DNA: TGTGCCTGGAGTGTACAGTCGGACAGTCGGGACTATGGCTACACCTTC
D gene: -; V gene: TRBV6-2/TRBV6-3; clone size: -; J gene: TRBJ1-5; CDR3 protein: CASRAGGFSNQPQHF; CDR3 DNA: TGTGCCAGCAGAGCCGGGGGCTTTAGCAATCAGCCCCAGCATTTT
D gene: -; V gene: TRBV6-5; clone size: few; J gene: TRBJ2-1; CDR3 protein: CASSPTTRPVTYNEQFF; CDR3 DNA: TGTGCCAGCAGTCCTACTACCCGTCCCGTCACCTACAATGAGCAGTTCTTC
D gene: TRBD2; V gene: TRBV12-5; clone size: -; J gene: TRBJ2-3; CDR3 protein: CASGRRGGLDTQYF; CDR3 DNA: TGTGCTAGTGGTCGGCGGGGGGGCTTGGATACGCAGTATTTT